One and the same sample provided the 14 T cell receptor beta chains below, sequenced in a study of blood T cell repertoires in COVID-19. The protocol was immunoSEQ multiplex PCR, while the TCRdb copy is restricted to in-frame clones and leaves out a portion. There are 62,000 or so clones in the sample; 88% occur only once, and less than 2.5% lies in the top ten. The sequencing sample was made of peripheral blood. Receptor source: a human donor in a cohort sampled during active COVID-19.

In its sample, this clone was seen a few times. The chain has TRBV19 and TRBJ2-7; TRBD2 might be the D (6 bases). This CDR3 has 12 residues. Trimming stripped 6 bases from V and 6 bases from J, with 12 bases between. Germline V gene sequence: CDR1 LNHDA, CDR2 SQIVND (reference sequence). Here the CDR3 reads CASSDRELEQYF. For the CDR3, the DNA is TGTGCCAGTAGCGACCGGGAGCTCGAGCAGTACTTC.

This chain joins TRBV28 and TRBJ1-1, with D hard to call. This CDR3 is built from 16 residues. Germline V gene sequence: CDR1 MDHEN, CDR2 SYDVKM. V dropped 3 bases and J dropped 3 bases, with 17 bases sitting between them. CDR3: CASSFPGGGRDTEAFF. In DNA form, the CDR3 reads TGTGCCAGCAGTTTTCCGGGAGGCGGGCGCGACACTGAAGCTTTCTTT.

Of note for this clone: One junction end does not reproduce the germline sequence, and a read error may be involved. The chain combines TRBV9 with TRBJ2-7; 7 bases agree with TRBD1. The CDR3 extends over 11 amino acids. Germline values: CDR1 SGDLS, CDR2 YYNGEE. CDR3 protein: CASSDRQGQDF. In nucleotides, the CDR3 is TGTGCCAGCAGCGACAGACAGGGTCAGGACTTC.

CDR3 residues: CASSVGAAGATTEQYF. The CDR3 DNA follows: TGTGCCAGCAGCGTAGGAGCGGCGGGGGCCACGACCGAGCAGTACTTC. The chain joins TRBV9 to TRBJ2-7, with a tentative D call TRBD2 (7 bases). CDR3 length: 16 residues. Germline CDR1 reads SGDLS; CDR2 reads YYNGEE. V was cut by 0 bases and J by 6 bases, with 19 bases left in between.

The chain is built from TRBV9 and TRBJ1-3, with D maybe TRBD1 (6 bases). The CDR3 is made up of 17 amino acids. CDR1 and CDR2 from the germline V gene are SGDLS and YYNGEE. V dropped 6 bases and J dropped 4 bases, with 23 bases sitting between them. The CDR3 here is CASNPDPNREGGNTIYF. DNA for the CDR3: TGTGCCAGCAACCCCGACCCCAACAGGGAGGGCGGAAACACCATATATTTT.

This rearrangement joins TRBV7-9 to TRBJ2-7; D perhaps matches TRBD1 (7 bases). V lost 5 bases, J lost 6 bases, and 20 bases lay in between. CDR1 is SEHNR and CDR2 is FQNEAQ in the germline V gene (reference sequence). The CDR3 is 15 amino acids. The CDR3 loop reads CASSLNRRGVGEQYF. DNA for the CDR3: TGTGCCAGCAGCCTCAACCGCAGGGGGGTTGGCGAGCAGTACTTC.

This clone was counted only a few times. The chain recombines TRBV29-1 with TRBJ2-5, with TRBD2 as a possible D gene (6 bases). There are 13 residues in the CDR3. Deletions cut 4 bases from V and 5 bases from J, with 14 bases between. Germline CDR1 SQVTM, CDR2 ANQGSEA. In DNA, the CDR3 is TGCAGCGTTGTAGGAGGGGTCGGGGAGACCCAGTACTTC. It is translated as CSVVGGVGETQYF. The variable domain in full, completed from reference TRBV29-1 and TRBJ2-5, reads SAVISQKPSRDICQRGTSLTIQCQVDSQVTMMFWYRQQPGQSLTLIATANQGSEATYESGFVIDKFPISRPNLTFSTLTVSNMSPEDSSIYLCSVVGGVGETQYFGPGTRLLVL.

In DNA, the CDR3 is TGTGCCAGCAGCTACAGACTAGTCCAGACCTACGAGCAGTACTTC. It encodes CASSYRLVQTYEQYF. This chain links TRBV7-9 with TRBJ2-7; D possibly corresponds to TRBD2 (6 bases). Deletions cut 4 bases from V and 2 bases from J, with 15 bases between. This CDR3 region has 15 residues. From germline, CDR1 is SEHNR and CDR2 FQNEAQ (reference sequence).

The chain is built from TRBV18 and TRBJ2-7, with 9 positions matching TRBD1. The V segment lost 6 bases and the J segment 3 bases; nucleotides outside the gene matches: 9. Looked up from germline, CDR1 is KGHSH and CDR2 is LQKENI. The CDR3 sequence is 15 residues long. CDR3 nucleotides: TGTGCCAGCTCGCCAGGACAGGGGTTAGGCTACGAGCAGTACTTC. Its translation is CASSPGQGLGYEQYF. The full variable domain, in which reference TRBV18 and TRBJ2-7 provide the parts outside the CDR3, is NAGVMQNPRHLVRRRGQEARLRCSPMKGHSHVYWYRQLPEEGLKFMVYLQKENIIDESGMPKERFSAEFPKEGPSILRIQQVVRGDSAAYFCASSPGQGLGYEQYFGPGTRLTVT.

V and J are TRBV7-2 and TRBJ2-5; TRBD2 is a possible D gene (5 bases). CDR1 is SGHTA, CDR2 FQGNSA, per germline. There are 17 residues in the CDR3. Trimming removed 0 bases at V and 1 base at J, with 15 bases between. The CDR3 nucleotides read TGTGCCAGCAGCTTAGCGCCTATAGCGCGAGGCCAAGAGACCCAGTACTTC. The encoded protein is CASSLAPIARGQETQYF.

V and J are TRBV28 and TRBJ2-5, with TRBD1 matching 8 bases. From germline, CDR1 is MDHEN and CDR2 SYDVKM. J was trimmed by 7 bases and V by 6 bases; bases with no gene match: 7. This CDR3 spans 13 amino acids. CDR3 region: CASRVQGTGTQYF. The DNA of the CDR3 is TGTGCCAGCAGGGTACAGGGGACAGGGACCCAGTACTTC.

This chain connects TRBV19 to TRBJ1-6; TRBD1 matches at 7 bases. From germline, CDR1 is LNHDA and CDR2 SQIVND (reference sequence). With 3 bases clipped from V and 6 bases from J, the junction kept 5 bases outside the gene matches. This CDR3 spans 15 amino acids. The CDR3 region is CASSMPGQPNSPLHF. The CDR3, as DNA: TGTGCCAGTAGTATGCCGGGACAGCCTAATTCACCCCTCCACTTT.

This chain links TRBV12-3 or TRBV12-4 with TRBJ2-1; TRBD2 matches 7 bases. Trimming at V came to 8 bases and at J to 8 bases, leaving 6 bases not matched to a gene. The CDR3 consists of 12 residues. CDR3 loop: CASREGRDEQFF. CDR3 nucleotide sequence: TGTGCCAGCCGGGAAGGGAGGGATGAGCAGTTCTTC.

The DNA of the CDR3 is TGTGCCATCAGTGAGGGCCCCACTAGCGGGAGCTACAATGAGCAGTTCTTC. Its translation: CAISEGPTSGSYNEQFF. The V gene is TRBV10-3, the J gene TRBJ2-1; 11 nucleotides match TRBD2. The CDR3 is made up of 17 amino acids. Per the germline V gene, CDR1 is ENHRY and CDR2 is SYGVKD. With V trimmed by 2 bases and J by 3 bases, 6 bases remained unmatched.